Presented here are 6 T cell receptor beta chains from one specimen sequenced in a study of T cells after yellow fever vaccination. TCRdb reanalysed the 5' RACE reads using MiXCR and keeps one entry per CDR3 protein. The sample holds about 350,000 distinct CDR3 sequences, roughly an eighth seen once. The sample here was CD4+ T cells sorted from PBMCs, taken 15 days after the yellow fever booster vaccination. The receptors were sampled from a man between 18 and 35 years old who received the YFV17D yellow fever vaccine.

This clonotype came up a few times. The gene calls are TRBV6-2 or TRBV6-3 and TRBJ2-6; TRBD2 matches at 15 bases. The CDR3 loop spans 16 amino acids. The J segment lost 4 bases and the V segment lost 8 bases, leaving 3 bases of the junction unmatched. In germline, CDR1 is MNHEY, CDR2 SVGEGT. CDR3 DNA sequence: TGTGCCAGCGGGACTAGCGGGGGGTCAGGGGCCAACGTCCTGACTTTC. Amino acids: CASGTSGGSGANVLTF.

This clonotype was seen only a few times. Here the CDR3 reads CASSARGGLSDTQYF. In DNA, the CDR3 is TGTGCCAGCAGCGCCCGGGGGGGCCTTTCAGATACGCAGTATTTT. The chain employs TRBV9 and TRBJ2-3; 8 nucleotides agree with TRBD2. CDR1 and CDR2 (germline): SGDLS, YYNGEE. The CDR3 contains 15 residues. J gave up 4 bases and V 3 bases, and 7 bases lay outside the gene matches.

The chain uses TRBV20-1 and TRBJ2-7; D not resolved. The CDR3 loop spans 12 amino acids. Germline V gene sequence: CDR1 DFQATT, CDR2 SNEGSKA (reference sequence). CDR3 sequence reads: CTPQKGSYEQYV. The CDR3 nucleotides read TGCACCCCACAGAAAGGATCCTACGAGCAGTACGTC.

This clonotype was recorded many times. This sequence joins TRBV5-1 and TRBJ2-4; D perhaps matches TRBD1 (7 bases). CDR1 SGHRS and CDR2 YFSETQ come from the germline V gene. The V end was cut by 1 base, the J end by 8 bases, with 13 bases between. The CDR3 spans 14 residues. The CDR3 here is CASSLTGEVDIQYF. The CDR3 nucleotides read TGCGCCAGCAGCTTGACAGGGGAGGTTGACATTCAGTACTTC.

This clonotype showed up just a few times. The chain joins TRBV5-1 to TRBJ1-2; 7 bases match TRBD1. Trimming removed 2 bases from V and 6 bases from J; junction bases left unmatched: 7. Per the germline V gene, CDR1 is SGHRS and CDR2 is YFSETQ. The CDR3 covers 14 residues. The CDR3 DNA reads TGCGCCAGCAGCTTTGCTCAGGGGGGGAATGGCTACACCTTC. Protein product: CASSFAQGGNGYTF.

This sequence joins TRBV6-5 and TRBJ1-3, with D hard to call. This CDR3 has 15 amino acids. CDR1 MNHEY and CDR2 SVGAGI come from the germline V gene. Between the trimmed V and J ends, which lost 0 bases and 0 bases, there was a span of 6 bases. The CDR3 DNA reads TGTGCCAGCAGTTACTCGGCCGGCTCTGGAAACACCATATATTTT. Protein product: CASSYSAGSGNTIYF.